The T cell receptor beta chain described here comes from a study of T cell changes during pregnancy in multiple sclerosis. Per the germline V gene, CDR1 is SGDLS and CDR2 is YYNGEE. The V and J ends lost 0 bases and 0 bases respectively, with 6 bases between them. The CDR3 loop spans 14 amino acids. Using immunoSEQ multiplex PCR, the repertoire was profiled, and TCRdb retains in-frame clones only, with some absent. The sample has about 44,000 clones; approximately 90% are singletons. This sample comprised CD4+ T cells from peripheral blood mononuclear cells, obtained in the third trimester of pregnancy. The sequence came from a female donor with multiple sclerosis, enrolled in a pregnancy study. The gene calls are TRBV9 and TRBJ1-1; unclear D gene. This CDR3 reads CASSVGPMNTEAFF. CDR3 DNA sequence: TGTGCCAGCAGCGTAGGGCCGATGAACACTGAAGCTTTCTTT. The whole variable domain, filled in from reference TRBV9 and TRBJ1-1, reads DSGVTQTPKHLITATGQRVTLRCSPRSGDLSVYWYQQSLDQGLQFLIQYYNGEERAKGNILERFSAQQFPDLHSELNLSSLELGDSALYFCASSVGPMNTEAFFGQGTRLTVV.